The 3 T cell receptor beta chains presented below share a single source sample, sequenced in a study of blood T cell repertoires in COVID-19. Assay: immunoSEQ multiplex PCR; the TCRdb copy retains only in-frame clones and omits some. Of roughly 290,000 clones in the sample, 75% to 95% were seen once. The sequencing sample was made of peripheral blood. Every receptor here comes from a woman aged 30 to 39 with COVID-19, enrolled during active disease.

This clone was counted a few times. The rearrangement links TRBV29-1 to TRBJ2-7, with D unresolved. There are 13 residues in the CDR3. The ends were cut back, 4 bases at V and 5 bases at J, with 15 bases in the middle. CDR1 is SQVTM, CDR2 ANQGSEA, per germline. The CDR3 loop reads CSVVGLVRNEQYF. CDR3 bases: TGCAGCGTTGTTGGCTTAGTGAGGAACGAGCAGTACTTC.

This sequence joins TRBV11-2 and TRBJ1-3; D is unresolved. This CDR3 has 16 amino acids. Between the trimmed V and J ends, which lost 1 base and 0 bases, there was a span of 10 bases. Germline CDR1 and CDR2: SGHAT and FQNNGV. The CDR3 is CASSLGAGNSGNTIYF. The DNA of the CDR3 is TGTGCCAGCAGCTTAGGTGCGGGGAACTCTGGAAACACCATATATTTT. The full variable domain, completed using reference TRBV11-2 and TRBJ1-3, is EAGVAQSPRYKIIEKRQSVAFWCNPISGHATLYWYQQILGQGPKLLIQFQNNGVVDDSQLPKDRFSAERLKGVDSTLKIQPAKLEDSAVYLCASSLGAGNSGNTIYFGEGSWLTVV.

This clone was seen just once. The gene calls are TRBV5-1 and TRBJ1-1, with D possibly TRBD1 on 5 matching bases. CDR1 and CDR2 from the germline V gene are SGHRS and YFSETQ. The V end was cut by 0 bases, the J end by 8 bases, with 8 bases between. The CDR3 has 12 residues. CDR3 region: CASSLGTREAFF. In DNA, the CDR3 is TGCGCCAGCAGCTTGGGGACAAGGGAAGCTTTCTTT.